A single sample is the source of the 23 T cell receptor beta chains below, sequenced in a study of cytomegalovirus exposure and HLA in healthy donors. The primer mix had 60 Vbeta and 13 Jbeta primers. Method: immunoSEQ multiplex PCR; TCRdb's copy keeps in-frame clones and lacks some. There are about 190,000 clones in the sample; 77% occur only once, and roughly 2.1% lies in the top ten. The sample comprised PBMCs. Every receptor here comes from a woman under 40 in good health and CMV-seropositive.

This clone was observed a single time. The chain has TRBV9 and TRBJ1-5; a possible D gene is TRBD1 (6 bases). The V end lost 3 bases, the J end lost 0 bases, and 16 bases lay between the germline ends. The germline CDR1 and CDR2 sequences are SGDLS and YYNGEE. There are 17 residues in the CDR3. The CDR3 sequence is CASSETSGTNSNQPQHF. In DNA, the CDR3 is TGTGCCAGCAGCGAAACGTCCGGGACAAATAGCAATCAGCCCCAGCATTTT.

The chain links TRBV6-1 to TRBJ1-1; tentatively, D is TRBD1 (5 bases). This CDR3 contains 13 residues. CDR1 and CDR2 (germline): MNHNS, SASEGT. Trimming removed 5 bases at V and 2 bases at J, with 9 bases between. CDR3 amino acids: CASSTQGNTEAFF. The DNA of the CDR3 is TGTGCCAGCAGTACTCAGGGAAACACTGAAGCTTTCTTT.

This clone was seen more than once but under ten times. This chain joins TRBV28 and TRBJ2-4, with 10 bases matching TRBD2. Trimming took 4 bases from V and 7 from J; bases not matched to a gene: 13. The germline CDR1 and CDR2 sequences are MDHEN and SYDVKM. The CDR3 has 17 residues. In DNA, the CDR3 is TGTGCCAGCAGTTCCTCGAGCGGGGGGGCCAGGTCGAACATTCAGTACTTC. Translating it yields CASSSSSGGARSNIQYF.

The genes are TRBV7-9 and TRBJ1-2; maybe TRBD1 (6 bases). V was pared by 2 bases and J by 8 bases, with 12 bases between. The germline CDR1 and CDR2 sequences are SEHNR and FQNEAQ (reference sequence). The CDR3 totals 13 residues. This CDR3 is CASSLFGGQGYTF. CDR3 coding DNA: TGTGCCAGCAGCTTATTCGGGGGGCAAGGCTACACCTTC.

With regard to this clone: Other DNA sequences in this sample translate to the same CDR3. The V call is TRBV7-2, the J call TRBJ2-7; D not resolved. The V end was cut by 5 bases, the J end by 0 bases, with 5 bases between. The CDR3 extends over 12 amino acids. The germline gives CDR1 SGHTA, CDR2 FQGNSA. CDR3 residues: CASSPSSYEQYF. The DNA for the CDR3 is TGTGCCAGCAGCCCTAGCTCCTACGAGCAGTACTTC. Looking up the rest from reference TRBV7-2 and TRBJ2-7 gives the full variable domain: GAGVSQSPSNKVTEKGKDVELRCDPISGHTALYWYRQSLGQGLEFLIYFQGNSAPDKSGLPSDRFSAERTGGSVSTLTIQRTQQEDSAVYLCASSPSSYEQYFGPGTRLTVT.

This clone came up a few times. This chain uses TRBV2 with TRBJ1-5; D unclear. Germline CDR1 and CDR2: SNHLY and FYNNEI. The CDR3 runs 14 residues. Between the trimmed V and J ends, which lost 4 bases and 0 bases, there was a span of 7 bases. DNA for the CDR3: TGTGCCAGCAGTGTTCAGGATAGCAATCAGCCCCAGCATTTT. Its translation is CASSVQDSNQPQHF.

V and J are TRBV29-1 and TRBJ2-7; 10 bases align to TRBD2. V lost 6 bases and J lost 2; bases outside the gene matches: 7. Germline CDR1 reads SQVTM; CDR2 reads ANQGSEA. This CDR3 has 14 residues. As DNA, the CDR3 is TGCAGCGTCGGGAGCGGGAGGGGTACCTACGAGCAGTACTTC. It specifies CSVGSGRGTYEQYF.

The chain links TRBV6-6 to TRBJ1-1, with a weak D call TRBD1 (6 bases). The CDR3 consists of 13 residues. Germline CDR1 MNHNY, CDR2 SVGAGI (reference sequence). Trimming pared 7 bases from V and 1 base from J, leaving 10 bases between. This CDR3 reads CASNYRENTEAFF. CDR3 DNA: TGTGCCAGCAACTACAGGGAGAACACTGAAGCTTTCTTT.

The V gene is TRBV5-1, the J gene TRBJ2-7; D unresolved. The V and J ends lost 0 bases and 3 bases respectively, with 10 bases between them. Germline CDR1 and CDR2: SGHRS and YFSETQ. The CDR3 is made up of 14 amino acids. Here the CDR3 reads CASSLEIQNYEQYF. CDR3 nucleotide sequence: TGCGCCAGCAGCTTGGAGATTCAGAACTACGAGCAGTACTTC.

This clone turned up a few times. The CDR3 spells CASSIDQTGLRTEAFF. For the CDR3, the DNA is TGTGCCAGTAGTATAGATCAAACAGGCCTAAGGACTGAAGCTTTCTTT. The chain carries TRBV19 and TRBJ1-1, with a possible D match to TRBD1 (5 bases). Germline V gives CDR1 LNHDA, CDR2 SQIVND (reference sequence). V was pared by 0 bases and J by 5 bases, with 16 bases between. CDR3 size: 16 residues.

This sequence joins TRBV5-1 and TRBJ2-2, with a weak D call TRBD1 (6 bases). The germline CDR1 and CDR2 sequences are SGHRS and YFSETQ. The V end lost 4 bases, the J end lost 5 bases, and 12 bases lay between the germline ends. This CDR3 is 14 amino acids long. This CDR3 reads CASSRRGGTGELFF. The CDR3 nucleotides read TGCGCCAGCAGCCGCCGAGGGGGAACCGGGGAGCTGTTTTTT. Drawing the rest from reference TRBV5-1 and TRBJ2-2, the complete variable domain is KAGVTQTPRYLIKTRGQQVTLSCSPISGHRSVSWYQQTPGQGLQFLFEYFSETQRNKGNFPGRFSGRQFSNSRSEMNVSTLELGDSALYLCASSRRGGTGELFFGEGSRLTVL.

The CDR3 is CASSRAGSTDTQYF. Here the CDR3 DNA reads TGTGCCAGTAGTAGGGCGGGGAGCACAGATACGCAGTATTTT. The chain uses TRBV19 and TRBJ2-3, with a weak D call TRBD2 (6 bases). Germline lookup yields CDR1 LNHDA and CDR2 SQIVND (reference sequence). V lost 4 bases, J lost 0 bases, and 8 bases lay in between. CDR3 length: 14 residues.

This chain links TRBV28 with TRBJ2-1; D not resolved. Deletions cut 3 bases from V and 0 bases from J, with 9 bases between. Germline-derived CDR1 and CDR2 are MDHEN and SYDVKM. The CDR3 spans 15 residues. This chain's CDR3 is CASSFLATSYNEQFF. In nucleotides, the CDR3 is TGTGCCAGCAGTTTTTTGGCAACCTCCTACAATGAGCAGTTCTTC. The variable domain in full, with the rest retrieved from reference TRBV28 and TRBJ2-1, is DVKVTQSSRYLVKRTGEKVFLECVQDMDHENMFWYRQDPGLGLRLIYFSYDVKMKEKGDIPEGYSVSREKKERFSLILESASTNQTSMYLCASSFLATSYNEQFFGPGTRLTVL.

This sequence joins TRBV9 and TRBJ1-3; D might be TRBD1 (6 bases). The V gene's germline CDR1 is SGDLS and CDR2 YYNGEE. The CDR3 loop spans 16 amino acids. Trimming stripped 4 bases from V and 0 bases from J, with 14 bases between. The CDR3 region is CASSLQGLSSGNTIYF. In nucleotides, the CDR3 is TGTGCCAGCAGCCTACAGGGCCTCAGCTCTGGAAACACCATATATTTT.

Here the CDR3 DNA reads TGTGCCAGCAGCTTGTTCGAGCGGCGGGAGACCCAGTACTTC. It specifies CASSLFERRETQYF. The chain employs TRBV5-6 and TRBJ2-5, with D maybe TRBD2 (5 bases). The CDR3 has 14 residues. Germline lookup yields CDR1 SGHDT and CDR2 YYEEEE. The ends were cut back, 1 base at V and 5 bases at J, with 12 bases in the middle.

Comments on this clone: Other DNA sequences from this sample encode an identical CDR3 as well. This sequence joins TRBV7-2 and TRBJ1-5; D remains ambiguous. Trimming cost V 2 bases and J 0 bases, with 8 bases left between them. This CDR3 contains 15 residues. Per germline, CDR1 SGHTA and CDR2 FQGNSA. The CDR3 region has the DNA TGTGCCAGCAGCTTACGAGGTTATAGCAATCAGCCCCAGCATTTT. It translates to CASSLRGYSNQPQHF.

V usage is TRBV2 and J usage is TRBJ1-5; 9 positions agree with TRBD1. The trim removed 10 bases at V and 2 bases at J, leaving 6 bases unmatched. This CDR3 contains 14 residues. Germline CDR1 SNHLY, CDR2 FYNNEI. CDR3 region: CATSGQGGNQPQHF. CDR3 nucleotides: TGTGCCACCTCGGGACAGGGAGGCAATCAGCCCCAGCATTTT.

The J gene is TRBJ2-7, the V gene TRBV4-3; 8 positions match TRBD2. CDR1 is LGHNA and CDR2 is YSLEER in the germline V gene. This CDR3 contains 15 residues. The V and J ends lost 7 bases and 7 bases, in that order; junction bases with no gene match: 15. CDR3 DNA sequence: TGCGCCAGCACTAGGGAGGGCGGGGGGTTGTTGGAGCAGTACTTC. It codes for CASTREGGGLLEQYF.

V and J are TRBV19 and TRBJ1-4; D might be TRBD1 (6 bases). Trimming took off 4 bases at V and 8 bases at J, with 14 bases between the two ends. Germline lookup yields CDR1 LNHDA and CDR2 SQIVND (reference sequence). The CDR3 totals 14 residues. CDR3 protein: CASSTGATGEKLFF. The CDR3 DNA follows: TGTGCCAGTAGTACAGGGGCAACGGGGGAAAAACTGTTTTTT.

The rearrangement links TRBV19 to TRBJ1-5; 9 bases line up with TRBD1. This CDR3 has 13 residues. Germline loops: CDR1 LNHDA, CDR2 SQIVND (reference sequence). Trimming took 7 bases from V and 5 from J; bases not matched to a gene: 3. DNA of the CDR3: TGTGCCAGTAAGGGACAGGGTGATCAGCCCCAGCATTTT. It codes for CASKGQGDQPQHF.

The chain recombines TRBV9 with TRBJ2-7, with 10 bases aligning to TRBD2. There are 16 residues in the CDR3. Unmatched junction bases numbered 8, after V lost 0 bases and J lost 5 bases. Germline V gives CDR1 SGDLS, CDR2 YYNGEE. The CDR3 DNA follows: TGTGCCAGCAGCGTAGATGGGGCTAGCGGGAGCAACGAGCAGTACTTC. Protein product: CASSVDGASGSNEQYF.

The chain combines TRBV9 with TRBJ1-1; D remains ambiguous. The CDR3 has 15 residues. Trimming left V 5 bases short and J 3 bases short, with 17 bases between. Germline-derived CDR1 and CDR2 are SGDLS and YYNGEE. This chain's CDR3 is CASRSLQRPDTEAFF. CDR3 nucleotides: TGTGCCAGCAGGTCTTTACAGCGGCCAGACACTGAAGCTTTCTTT.

This chain uses TRBV18 with TRBJ2-3; D is undetermined. Germline V lookup: CDR1 KGHSH, CDR2 LQKENI. The CDR3 consists of 13 residues. V was trimmed by 2 bases and J by 7 bases, leaving 10 bases between them. The CDR3 here is CASSPEAAYTQYF. In DNA form, the CDR3 reads TGTGCCAGCTCACCAGAGGCGGCTTATACGCAGTATTTT.